In this sample, the clone carrying this TCR beta chain turned up a few times. Its antigen is undetermined. The PCR was carried out with 60 Vbeta primers and 13 Jbeta primers. The assay was immunoSEQ multiplex PCR, and TCRdb's table has in-frame clones only and misses some. The sample has about 100,000 clones, roughly 80% seen once. Healthy individuals who donated bone marrow served as the donors. This sample stems from a study of cytomegalovirus exposure and HLA in healthy donors. Study-wide points: Earlier results showed most TCR beta V segments being productive about 87% or about 30% of the time. Across donors, sequencing depth was assumed by presence/absence analyses to be roughly uniform.

Unmatched junction bases numbered 4, after V lost 6 bases and J lost 1 base. This CDR3 region has 16 residues. Germline V CDR1 and CDR2: MDHEN, SYDVKM. The chain combines TRBV28 with TRBJ2-1; 12 bases line up with TRBD2. Sample: PBMCs. The TCR comes from a man in his thirties or forties in good health and CMV-seronegative. The DNA for the CDR3 is TGTGCCAGCAGGGGACTAGCGGGTGAGTCCTACAATGAGCAGTTCTTC. Protein product: CASRGLAGESYNEQFF.